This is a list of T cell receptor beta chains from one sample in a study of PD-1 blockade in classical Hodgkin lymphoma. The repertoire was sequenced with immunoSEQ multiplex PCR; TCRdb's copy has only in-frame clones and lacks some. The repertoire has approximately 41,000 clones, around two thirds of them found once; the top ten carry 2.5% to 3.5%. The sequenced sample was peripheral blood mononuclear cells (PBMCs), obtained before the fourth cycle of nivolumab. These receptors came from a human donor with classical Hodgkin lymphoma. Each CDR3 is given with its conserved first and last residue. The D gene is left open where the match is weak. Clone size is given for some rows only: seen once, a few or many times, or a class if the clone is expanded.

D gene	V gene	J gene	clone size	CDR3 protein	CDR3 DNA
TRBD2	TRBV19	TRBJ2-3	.	CASSMGLAALTDTQYF	TGTGCCAGTAGTATGGGACTAGCGGCCCTCACAGATACGCAGTATTTT
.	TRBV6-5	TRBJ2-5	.	CASSTRGGETQYF	TGTGCCAGCAGTACACGGGGAGGAGAGACCCAGTACTTC
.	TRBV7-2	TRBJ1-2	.	CASSLGGDPTYGYTF	TGTGCCAGCAGCTTAGGGGGGGACCCAACCTATGGCTACACCTTC
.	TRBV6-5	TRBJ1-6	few	CASSYTDGPRGSPLHF	TGTGCCAGCAGTTACACCGACGGCCCACGAGGTTCACCCCTCCACTTT
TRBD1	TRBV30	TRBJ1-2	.	CAWGRTGGFNGYTF	TGTGCCTGGGGAAGGACAGGGGGATTTAATGGCTACACCTTC
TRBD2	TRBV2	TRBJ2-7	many	CASSATGLAHEQYF	TGTGCCAGCAGTGCAACGGGACTAGCCCACGAGCAGTACTTC
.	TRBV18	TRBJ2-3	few	CASSPSSDTQYF	TGTGCCAGCTCACCGAGTTCAGATACGCAGTATTTT
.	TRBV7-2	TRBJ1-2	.	CASTTQGSIGTNYGYTF	TGTGCCAGCACTACCCAGGGCTCGATTGGCACTAACTATGGCTACACCTTC
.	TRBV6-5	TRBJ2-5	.	CASSYWGPQETQYF	TGTGCCAGCAGTTACTGGGGCCCTCAAGAGACCCAGTACTTC
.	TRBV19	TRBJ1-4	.	CASSNKGEGKLFF	TGTGCCAGTAGTAACAAGGGCGAAGGGAAACTGTTTTTT
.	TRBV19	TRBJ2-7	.	CASSIARGRHEQYF	TGTGCCAGTAGTATAGCCAGGGGTCGCCACGAGCAGTACTTC
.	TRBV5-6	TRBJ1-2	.	CASSPSWSDGYTF	TGTGCCAGCAGCCCATCCTGGTCGGATGGCTACACCTTC
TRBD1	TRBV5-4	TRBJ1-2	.	CASSLSQGEGYTF	TGTGCCAGCAGCTTGAGTCAGGGGGAAGGCTACACCTTC
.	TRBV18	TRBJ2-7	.	CASSRGLEAEQYF	TGTGCCAGCTCTCGGGGGCTAGAGGCCGAGCAGTACTTC
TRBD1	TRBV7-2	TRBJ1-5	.	CASSLGTGHSNQPQHF	TGTGCCAGCAGCTTAGGGACAGGTCATAGCAATCAGCCCCAGCATTTT
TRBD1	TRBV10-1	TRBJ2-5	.	CASSDSPGGETQYF	TGCGCCAGCAGTGATAGTCCAGGGGGAGAGACCCAGTACTTC
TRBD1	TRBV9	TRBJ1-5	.	CASSADSGQNQPQHF	TGTGCCAGCAGCGCCGACTCGGGACAGAATCAGCCCCAGCATTTT
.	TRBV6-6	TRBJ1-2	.	CASSPDEVYGYTF	TGTGCCAGCAGCCCGGATGAGGTCTATGGCTACACCTTC
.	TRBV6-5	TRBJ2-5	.	CASSYRARETQYF	TGTGCCAGCAGTTACCGGGCCCGGGAGACCCAGTACTTC
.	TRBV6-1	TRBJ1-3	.	CASSDSRDSGNTIYF	TGTGCCAGCAGTGATAGTAGGGACTCTGGAAACACCATATATTTT
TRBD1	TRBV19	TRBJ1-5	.	CASSIESRQGWQPQHF	TGTGCCAGTAGTATAGAATCCCGACAGGGATGGCAGCCCCAGCATTTT
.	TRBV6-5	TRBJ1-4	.	CASSYRGERNEKLFF	TGTGCCAGCAGTTACCGTGGGGAACGTAATGAAAAACTGTTTTTT
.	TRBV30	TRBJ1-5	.	CAWTLGGNGNQPQHF	TGTGCCTGGACATTAGGGGGTAATGGCAATCAGCCCCAGCATTTT
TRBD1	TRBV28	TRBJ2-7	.	CASSPTGTGDEQYF	TGTGCCAGCAGTCCGACCGGGACAGGGGACGAGCAGTACTTC
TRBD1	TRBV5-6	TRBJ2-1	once	CASTPRGPYDEQFF	TGTGCCAGCACTCCGAGGGGGCCATACGATGAGCAGTTCTTC
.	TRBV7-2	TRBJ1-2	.	CASSLVGRGSGYGYTF	TGTGCCAGCAGCTTAGTGGGGCGGGGATCAGGCTATGGCTACACCTTC
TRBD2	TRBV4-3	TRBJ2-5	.	CASSHTTSGKETQYF	TGCGCCAGCAGCCACACCACTAGCGGGAAAGAGACCCAGTACTTC
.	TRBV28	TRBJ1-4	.	CASSLGGTNEKLFF	TGTGCCAGCAGTTTAGGGGGTACTAATGAAAAACTGTTTTTT